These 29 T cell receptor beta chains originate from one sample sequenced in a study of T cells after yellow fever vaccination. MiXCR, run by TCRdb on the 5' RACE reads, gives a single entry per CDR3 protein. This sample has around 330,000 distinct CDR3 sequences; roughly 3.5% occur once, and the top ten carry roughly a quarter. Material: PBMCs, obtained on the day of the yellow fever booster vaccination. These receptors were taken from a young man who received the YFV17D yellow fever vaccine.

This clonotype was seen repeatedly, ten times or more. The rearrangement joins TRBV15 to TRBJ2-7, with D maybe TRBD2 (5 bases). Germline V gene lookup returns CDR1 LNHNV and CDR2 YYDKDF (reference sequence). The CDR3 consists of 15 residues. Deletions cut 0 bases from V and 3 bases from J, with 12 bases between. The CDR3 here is CATSRDAGEGYEQYF. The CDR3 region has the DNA TGTGCCACCAGCAGAGATGCGGGTGAGGGCTACGAGCAGTACTTC.

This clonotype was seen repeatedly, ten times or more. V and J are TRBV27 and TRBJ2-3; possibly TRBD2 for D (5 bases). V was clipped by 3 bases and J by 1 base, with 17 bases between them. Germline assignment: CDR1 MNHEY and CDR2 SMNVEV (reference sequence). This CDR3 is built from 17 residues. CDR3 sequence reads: CASSLVGELLRTDTQYF. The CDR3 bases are TGTGCCAGCAGTTTGGTTGGGGAGCTATTACGCACAGATACGCAGTATTTT.

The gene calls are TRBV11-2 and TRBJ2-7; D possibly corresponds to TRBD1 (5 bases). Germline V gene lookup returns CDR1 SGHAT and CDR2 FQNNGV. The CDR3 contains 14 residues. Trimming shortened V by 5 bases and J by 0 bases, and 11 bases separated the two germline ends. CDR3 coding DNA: TGTGCCAGCAGCCTGAGACAGAACTCCTACGAGCAGTACTTC. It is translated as CASSLRQNSYEQYF.

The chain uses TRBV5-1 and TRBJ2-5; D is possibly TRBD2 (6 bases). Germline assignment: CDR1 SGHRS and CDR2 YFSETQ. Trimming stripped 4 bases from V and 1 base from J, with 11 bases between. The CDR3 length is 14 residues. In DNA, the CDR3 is TGCGCCAGCAGCGTGGCGGGGAGCCAAGAGACCCAGTACTTC. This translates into CASSVAGSQETQYF.

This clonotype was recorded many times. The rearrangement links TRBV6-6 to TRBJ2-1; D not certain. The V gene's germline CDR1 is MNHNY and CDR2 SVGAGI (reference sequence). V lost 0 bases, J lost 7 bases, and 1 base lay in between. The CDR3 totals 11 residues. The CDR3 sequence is CASSYSNEQFF. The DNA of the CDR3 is TGTGCCAGCAGTTACTCGAATGAGCAGTTCTTC.

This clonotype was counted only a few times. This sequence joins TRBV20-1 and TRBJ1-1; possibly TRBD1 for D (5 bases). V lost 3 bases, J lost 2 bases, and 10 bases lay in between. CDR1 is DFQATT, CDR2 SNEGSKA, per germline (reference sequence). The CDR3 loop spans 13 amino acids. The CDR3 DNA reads TGCAGTGCTAGTAGGACACACAACACTGAAGCTTTCTTT. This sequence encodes CSASRTHNTEAFF.

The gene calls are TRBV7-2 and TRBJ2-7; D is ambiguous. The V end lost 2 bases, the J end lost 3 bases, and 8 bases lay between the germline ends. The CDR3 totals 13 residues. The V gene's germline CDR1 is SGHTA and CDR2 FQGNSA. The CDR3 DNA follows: TGTGCCAGCAGCTTAAGTTACTACTACGAGCAGTACGTC. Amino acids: CASSLSYYYEQYV.

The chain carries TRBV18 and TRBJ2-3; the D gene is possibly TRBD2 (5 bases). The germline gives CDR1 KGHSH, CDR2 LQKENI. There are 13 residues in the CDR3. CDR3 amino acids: CATGNSLTDTQYF. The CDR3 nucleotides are TGTGCTACGGGAAACAGCCTCACAGATACGCAGTATTTT.

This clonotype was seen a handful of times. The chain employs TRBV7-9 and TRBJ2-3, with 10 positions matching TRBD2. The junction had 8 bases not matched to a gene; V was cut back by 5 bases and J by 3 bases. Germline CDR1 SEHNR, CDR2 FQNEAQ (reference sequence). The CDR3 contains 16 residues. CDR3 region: CASSPTAGGRTDTQYF. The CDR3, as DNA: TGTGCCAGCAGCCCTACAGCGGGGGGGAGAACAGATACGCAGTATTTT.

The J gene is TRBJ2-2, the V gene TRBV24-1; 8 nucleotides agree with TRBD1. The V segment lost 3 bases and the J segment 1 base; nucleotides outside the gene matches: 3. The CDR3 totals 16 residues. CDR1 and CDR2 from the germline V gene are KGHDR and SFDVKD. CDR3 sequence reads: CATSDTGGKNTGELFF. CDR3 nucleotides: TGTGCCACCAGTGATACAGGGGGAAAGAACACCGGGGAGCTGTTTTTT.

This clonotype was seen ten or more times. For the CDR3, the DNA is TGCGCCAGCAGCTTACTAGCGGGGGCCCCTGCGGAGACCCAGTACTTC. It codes for CASSLLAGAPAETQYF. The V call is TRBV5-1, the J call TRBJ2-5; 11 nucleotides line up with TRBD2. This CDR3 has 16 amino acids. Trimming removed 2 bases from V and 5 bases from J; junction bases left unmatched: 8. Germline CDR1 reads SGHRS; CDR2 reads YFSETQ.

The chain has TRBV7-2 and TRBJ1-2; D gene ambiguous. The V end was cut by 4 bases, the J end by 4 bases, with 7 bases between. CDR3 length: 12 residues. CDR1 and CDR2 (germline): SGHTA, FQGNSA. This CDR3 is CASSSSFYGYTF. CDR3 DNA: TGTGCCAGCAGCTCGTCTTTCTATGGCTACACCTTC.

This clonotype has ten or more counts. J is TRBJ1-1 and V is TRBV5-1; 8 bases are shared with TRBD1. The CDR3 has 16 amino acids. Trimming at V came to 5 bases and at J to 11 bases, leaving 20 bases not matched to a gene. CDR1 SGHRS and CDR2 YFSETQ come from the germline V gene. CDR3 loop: CASRASIGQGHFPAFF. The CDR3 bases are TGCGCCAGCAGGGCTAGCATCGGACAGGGCCACTTTCCGGCTTTCTTT.

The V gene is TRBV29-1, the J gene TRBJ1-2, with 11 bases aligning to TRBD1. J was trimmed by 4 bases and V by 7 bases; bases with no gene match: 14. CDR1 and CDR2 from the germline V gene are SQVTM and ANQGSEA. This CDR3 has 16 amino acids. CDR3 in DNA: TGCAGCGCCAGGACAGGGGGCGCGTTTCCCTTCTATGGCTACACCTTC. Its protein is CSARTGGAFPFYGYTF.

The CDR3 DNA reads TGTGCCAGTACCTTTAGCGGGGGCAATGAGCAGTTCTTC. Translation: CASTFSGGNEQFF. J is TRBJ2-1 and V is TRBV19; 9 bases map to TRBD2. V gave up 7 bases and J gave up 6 bases; unmatched junction bases: 4. Germline V gives CDR1 LNHDA, CDR2 SQIVND (reference sequence). The CDR3 contains 13 residues.

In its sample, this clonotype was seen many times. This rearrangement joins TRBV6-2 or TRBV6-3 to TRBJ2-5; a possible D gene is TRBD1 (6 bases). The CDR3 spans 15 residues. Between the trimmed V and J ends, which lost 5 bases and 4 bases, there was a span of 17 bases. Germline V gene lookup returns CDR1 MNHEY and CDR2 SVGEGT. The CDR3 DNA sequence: TGTGCCAGCAGTCACGGGACAACTTGGGGAGAGACCCAGTACTTC. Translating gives CASSHGTTWGETQYF.

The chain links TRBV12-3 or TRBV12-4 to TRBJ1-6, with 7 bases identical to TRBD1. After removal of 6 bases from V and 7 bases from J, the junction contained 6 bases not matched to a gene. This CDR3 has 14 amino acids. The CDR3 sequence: CASSLGQLNSPLHF. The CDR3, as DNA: TGTGCCAGCAGCCTGGGACAGTTAAATTCACCCCTCCACTTT.

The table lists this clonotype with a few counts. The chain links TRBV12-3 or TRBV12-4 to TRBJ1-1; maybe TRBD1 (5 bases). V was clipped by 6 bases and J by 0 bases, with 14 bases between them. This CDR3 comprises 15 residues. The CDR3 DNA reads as TGTGCCAGCAGCCCCGGGGCTTACATGAACACTGAAGCTTTCTTT. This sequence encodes CASSPGAYMNTEAFF.

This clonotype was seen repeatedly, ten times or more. CDR3 sequence reads: CASSMGGGFQPQHF. The DNA of the CDR3 is TGTGCCAGCAGCATGGGGGGGGGCTTTCAGCCCCAGCATTTT. The chain joins TRBV7-2 to TRBJ1-5, with a tentative D call TRBD1 (6 bases). The CDR3 has 14 residues. V was trimmed by 5 bases and J by 6 bases, leaving 14 bases between them. Per germline, CDR1 SGHTA and CDR2 FQGNSA.

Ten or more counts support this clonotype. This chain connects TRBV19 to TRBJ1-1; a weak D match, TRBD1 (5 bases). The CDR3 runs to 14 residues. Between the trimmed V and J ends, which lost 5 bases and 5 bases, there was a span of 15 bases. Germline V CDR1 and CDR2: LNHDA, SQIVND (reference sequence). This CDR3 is CASSVDSIGTEAFF. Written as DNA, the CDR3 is TGTGCCAGTAGTGTCGACAGCATCGGGACTGAAGCTTTCTTT.

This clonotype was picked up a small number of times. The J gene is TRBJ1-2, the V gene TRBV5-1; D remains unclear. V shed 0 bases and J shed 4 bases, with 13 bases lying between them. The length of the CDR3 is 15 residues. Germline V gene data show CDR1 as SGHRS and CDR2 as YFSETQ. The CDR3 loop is CASSLAPDPIYGYTF. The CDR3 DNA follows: TGCGCCAGCAGCTTGGCGCCAGACCCCATCTATGGCTACACCTTC. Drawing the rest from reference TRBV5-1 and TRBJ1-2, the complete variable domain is KAGVTQTPRYLIKTRGQQVTLSCSPISGHRSVSWYQQTPGQGLQFLFEYFSETQRNKGNFPGRFSGRQFSNSRSEMNVSTLELGDSALYLCASSLAPDPIYGYTFGSGTRLTVV.

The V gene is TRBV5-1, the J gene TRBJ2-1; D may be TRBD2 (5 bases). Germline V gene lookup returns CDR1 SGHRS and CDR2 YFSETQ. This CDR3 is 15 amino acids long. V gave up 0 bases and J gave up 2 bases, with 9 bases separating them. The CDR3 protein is CASSLEPGTYNEQFF. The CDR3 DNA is TGCGCCAGCAGCTTGGAGCCGGGGACCTACAATGAGCAGTTCTTC.

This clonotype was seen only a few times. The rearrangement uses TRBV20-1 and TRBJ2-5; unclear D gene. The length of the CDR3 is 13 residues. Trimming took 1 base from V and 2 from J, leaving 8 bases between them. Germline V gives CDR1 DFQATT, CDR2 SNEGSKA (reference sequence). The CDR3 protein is CSARAHIQETQYF. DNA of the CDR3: TGCAGTGCTAGAGCCCACATTCAAGAGACCCAGTACTTC.

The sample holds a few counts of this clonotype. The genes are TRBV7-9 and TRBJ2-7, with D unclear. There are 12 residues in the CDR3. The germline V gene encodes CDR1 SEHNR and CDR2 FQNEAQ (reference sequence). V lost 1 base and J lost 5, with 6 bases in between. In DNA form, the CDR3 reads TGTGCCAGCAGCTTAGACGCTAACGAGCAGTACGTC. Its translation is CASSLDANEQYV.

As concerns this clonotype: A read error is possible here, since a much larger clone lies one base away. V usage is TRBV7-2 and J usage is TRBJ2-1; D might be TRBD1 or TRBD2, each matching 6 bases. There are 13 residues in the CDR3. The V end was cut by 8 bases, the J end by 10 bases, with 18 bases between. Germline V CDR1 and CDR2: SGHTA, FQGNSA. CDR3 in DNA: TGTGCCAGCTGCGGAAGACAGGAGGGCGAGCAGTTCTTC. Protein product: CASCGRQEGEQFF.

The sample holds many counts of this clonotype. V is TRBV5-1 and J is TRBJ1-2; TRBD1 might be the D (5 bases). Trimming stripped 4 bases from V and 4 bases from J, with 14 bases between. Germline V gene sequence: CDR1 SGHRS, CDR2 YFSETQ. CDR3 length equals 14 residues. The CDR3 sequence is CASSPTGEGYGYTF. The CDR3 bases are TGCGCCAGCAGCCCCACGGGGGAGGGCTATGGCTACACCTTC.

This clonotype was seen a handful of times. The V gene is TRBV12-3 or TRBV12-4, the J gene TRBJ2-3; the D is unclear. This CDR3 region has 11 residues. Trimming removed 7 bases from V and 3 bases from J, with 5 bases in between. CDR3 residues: CASMRTDTQYF. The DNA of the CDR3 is TGTGCCAGCATGCGTACAGATACGCAGTATTTT.

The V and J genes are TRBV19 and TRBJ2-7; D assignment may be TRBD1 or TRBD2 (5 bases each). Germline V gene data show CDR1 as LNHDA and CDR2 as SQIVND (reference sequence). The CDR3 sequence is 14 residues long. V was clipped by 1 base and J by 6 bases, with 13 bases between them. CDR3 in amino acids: CASSIGPGQGEQYF. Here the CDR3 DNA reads TGTGCCAGTAGTATAGGGCCGGGGCAAGGCGAGCAGTACTTC.

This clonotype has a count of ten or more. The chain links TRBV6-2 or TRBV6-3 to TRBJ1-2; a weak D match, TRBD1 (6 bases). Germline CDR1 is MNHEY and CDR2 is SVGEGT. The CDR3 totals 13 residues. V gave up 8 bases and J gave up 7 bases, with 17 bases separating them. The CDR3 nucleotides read TGTGCCAGCGCTACAGGGTTAAGGAGTGGCTACACCTTC. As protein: CASATGLRSGYTF.